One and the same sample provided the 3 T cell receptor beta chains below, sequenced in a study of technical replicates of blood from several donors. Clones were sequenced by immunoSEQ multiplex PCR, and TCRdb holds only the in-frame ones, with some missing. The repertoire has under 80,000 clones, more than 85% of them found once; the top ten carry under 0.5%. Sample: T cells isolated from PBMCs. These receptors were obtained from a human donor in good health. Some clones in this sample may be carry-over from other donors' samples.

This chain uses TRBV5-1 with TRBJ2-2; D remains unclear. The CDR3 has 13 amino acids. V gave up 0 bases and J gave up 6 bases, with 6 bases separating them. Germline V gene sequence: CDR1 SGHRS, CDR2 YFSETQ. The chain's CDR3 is CASSLAGPGELFF. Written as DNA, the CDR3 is TGCGCCAGCAGCTTGGCTGGGCCCGGGGAGCTGTTTTTT.

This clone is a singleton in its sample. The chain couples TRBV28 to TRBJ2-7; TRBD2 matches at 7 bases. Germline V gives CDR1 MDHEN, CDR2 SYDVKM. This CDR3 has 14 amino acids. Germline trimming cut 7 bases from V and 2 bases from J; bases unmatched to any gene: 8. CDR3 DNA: TGTGCCAGCACTCCAGCGGGGCCTCCCTACGAGCAGTACTTC. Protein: CASTPAGPPYEQYF.

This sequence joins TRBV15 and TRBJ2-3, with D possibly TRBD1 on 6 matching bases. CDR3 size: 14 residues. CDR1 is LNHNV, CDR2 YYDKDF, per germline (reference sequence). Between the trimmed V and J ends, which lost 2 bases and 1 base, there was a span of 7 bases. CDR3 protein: CATSRRQGTDTQYF. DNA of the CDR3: TGTGCCACCAGCAGACGACAGGGCACAGATACGCAGTATTTT.